These 30 T cell receptor beta chains came from one sample sequenced in a study of T-cell reconstitution after alpha-beta-depleted transplantation in children. Unique molecular identifiers were incorporated into the prepared TCRbeta library. TCRdb re-derived calls from the PCR reads in MiXCR, one entry per CDR3 protein. The sample holds approximately 200,000 distinct CDR3 sequences; 13% to 15% are singletons and the top ten take about 12%. Sequenced material: PBMCs from the stem cell graft donor, taken from the stem cell graft. The receptor source for this set is a human donor who donated a stem cell graft to a child with acute lymphoblastic leukemia.

This clonotype was detected ten times or more. The V and J genes are TRBV7-8 and TRBJ2-3; 7 nucleotides match TRBD2. Germline lookup yields CDR1 SGHVS and CDR2 FQNEAQ. Trimming removed 5 bases from V and 6 bases from J; junction bases left unmatched: 14. This CDR3 spans 16 amino acids. The CDR3 DNA reads TGTGCCAGCAGCCCCCAGACTAGCATGGGCGGGGATACGCAGTATTTT. Translating gives CASSPQTSMGGDTQYF.

CDR3 region: CASSPSGADQETQYF. CDR3 DNA: TGCGCCAGCAGCCCCTCAGGAGCGGACCAAGAGACCCAGTACTTC. This chain uses TRBV5-1 with TRBJ2-5; TRBD2 is a possible D gene (5 bases). V lost 4 bases and J lost 0, with 13 bases in between. Per germline, CDR1 SGHRS and CDR2 YFSETQ. The CDR3 has 15 residues. The whole variable domain, filled in from reference TRBV5-1 and TRBJ2-5, reads KAGVTQTPRYLIKTRGQQVTLSCSPISGHRSVSWYQQTPGQGLQFLFEYFSETQRNKGNFPGRFSGRQFSNSRSEMNVSTLELGDSALYLCASSPSGADQETQYFGPGTRLLVL.

Only a few counts were recorded for this clonotype. The rearrangement uses TRBV5-1 and TRBJ2-5; D is undetermined. V was clipped by 5 bases and J by 5 bases, with 7 bases between them. Germline V gives CDR1 SGHRS, CDR2 YFSETQ. There are 11 residues in the CDR3. Here the CDR3 DNA reads TGCGCCAGCAGGCTCAGCGAGACCCAGTACTTC. Its protein product is CASRLSETQYF. Full variable domain (missing parts from reference TRBV5-1 and TRBJ2-5): KAGVTQTPRYLIKTRGQQVTLSCSPISGHRSVSWYQQTPGQGLQFLFEYFSETQRNKGNFPGRFSGRQFSNSRSEMNVSTLELGDSALYLCASRLSETQYFGPGTRLLVL.

The chain carries TRBV29-1 and TRBJ1-2; TRBD1 aligns across 9 bases. The CDR3 has 12 amino acids. Per the germline V gene, CDR1 is SQVTM and CDR2 is ANQGSEA. The V and J ends lost 6 bases and 7 bases, in that order; junction bases with no gene match: 6. For the CDR3, the DNA is TGCAGCGTAACGACAGGGGGGTCTGGCTACACCTTC. This sequence encodes CSVTTGGSGYTF.

This clonotype was recorded at least ten times. The chain recombines TRBV5-1 with TRBJ2-7, with TRBD1 matching 10 bases. The CDR3 covers 14 residues. J was trimmed by 2 bases and V by 3 bases; bases with no gene match: 2. Germline loops: CDR1 SGHRS, CDR2 YFSETQ. CDR3 sequence reads: CASSYGQGAYEQYF. The DNA of the CDR3 is TGCGCCAGCAGCTATGGACAGGGGGCCTACGAGCAGTACTTC.

This clonotype was seen ten or more times. The V gene is TRBV6-5, the J gene TRBJ2-5, with 9 bases identical to TRBD2. V gave up 2 bases and J gave up 3 bases; unmatched junction bases: 10. CDR1 is MNHEY and CDR2 is SVGAGI in the germline V gene. The CDR3 covers 17 residues. As DNA, the CDR3 is TGTGCCAGCAGTTACCCTCCTCTAGCGGGAACTGAAGAGACCCAGTACTTC. This sequence encodes CASSYPPLAGTEETQYF.

In the case of this clonotype: This may be a read error, as it is one base from a much larger clone. The V call is TRBV12-3 or TRBV12-4, the J call TRBJ2-1; the D gene could be TRBD1 or TRBD2 (5 bases each). The CDR3 sequence is 14 residues long. Trimming shortened V by 8 bases and J by 7 bases, and 18 bases separated the two germline ends. CDR3 sequence: CASQRGVARNEQFF. The CDR3 nucleotides are TGTGCCAGCCAAAGAGGGGTCGCTAGGAATGAGCAGTTCTTC.

V gene TRBV20-1 combines with J gene TRBJ1-2; D is possibly TRBD1 (5 bases). CDR1 is DFQATT and CDR2 is SNEGSKA in the germline V gene (reference sequence). The CDR3 consists of 14 residues. CDR3 residues: CSPNPGGLNYGYTF. CDR3 DNA: TGCAGCCCAAATCCCGGGGGGTTGAACTATGGCTACACCTTC.

The table lists this clonotype with many counts. The CDR3 DNA sequence: TGTGCCAGCAGCTTAGGGAACTCGCGGGACACCATATATTTT. It encodes CASSLGNSRDTIYF. The genes are TRBV7-6 and TRBJ1-3; D not resolved. V was clipped by 1 base and J by 8 bases, with 12 bases between them. Germline loops: CDR1 SGHVS, CDR2 FNYEAQ. This CDR3 has 14 amino acids. The whole variable domain, filled in from reference TRBV7-6 and TRBJ1-3, reads GAGVSQSPRYKVTKRGQDVALRCDPISGHVSLYWYRQALGQGPEFLTYFNYEAQQDKSGLPNDRFSAERPEGSISTLTIQRTEQRDSAMYRCASSLGNSRDTIYFGEGSWLTVV.

This clonotype showed up many times. Written as DNA, the CDR3 is TGTGCCAGCAGCCCGTACAGGGGAACCCGGACTAGCGGGATCACAGATACGCAGTATTTT. As protein: CASSPYRGTRTSGITDTQYF. The chain employs TRBV11-1 and TRBJ2-3; the match to TRBD2 covers 12 bases. The junction had 17 bases not matched to a gene; V was cut back by 5 bases and J by 2 bases. Per germline, CDR1 SGHAT and CDR2 FQDESV (reference sequence). CDR3 size: 20 residues.

At least ten counts were recorded for this clonotype. The rearrangement joins TRBV3-1 to TRBJ2-1; 10 bases match TRBD2. The CDR3 is 19 amino acids. Looked up from germline, CDR1 is LGHDT and CDR2 is YNNKEL (reference sequence). The V segment lost 2 bases and the J segment 8 bases; nucleotides outside the gene matches: 18. CDR3 sequence (DNA): TGTGCCAGCAGCCAACCATTTACTAAGGGGGCTAGCGGGAGCTATGAGCAGTTCTTC. It specifies CASSQPFTKGASGSYEQFF.

The V and J genes are TRBV5-6 and TRBJ2-6; D is possibly TRBD2 (6 bases). V was clipped by 2 bases and J by 4 bases, with 13 bases between them. Germline CDR1 reads SGHDT; CDR2 reads YYEEEE. This CDR3 is 16 amino acids long. The CDR3 nucleotides read TGTGCCAGCAGCTTTGAGCGGGCTAGGGGGGCCAACGTCCTGACTTTC. Amino acids: CASSFERARGANVLTF.

This clonotype was picked up a small number of times. The chain joins TRBV5-4 to TRBJ1-1, with D maybe TRBD1 (6 bases). The CDR3 runs to 14 residues. Germline CDR1 reads SGHNT; CDR2 reads YYREEE (reference sequence). V was pared by 4 bases and J by 7 bases, with 17 bases between. The CDR3 reads CASSRQGTGLEAFF. CDR3 nucleotide sequence: TGTGCCAGCAGCAGGCAGGGTACAGGGCTTGAAGCTTTCTTT.

The rearrangement joins TRBV20-1 to TRBJ2-7; TRBD2 matches 10 bases. V shed 1 base, J shed 0 bases, and the junction held 15 bases outside the gene matches. Germline loops: CDR1 DFQATT, CDR2 SNEGSKA (reference sequence). The CDR3 has 19 amino acids. CDR3 sequence: CSARGPREFSGGISYEQYF. CDR3 DNA: TGCAGTGCTAGAGGCCCCAGGGAGTTTAGCGGGGGGATCTCCTACGAGCAGTACTTC.

On this clonotype: A much larger clone lies a single base off, so this may be a read error. As DNA, the CDR3 is TGTGCCAGCAGTTACTGGTTGGGACAGGGTGGGACCGGGAAGCTGTTTTTT. Its translation is CASSYWLGQGGTGKLFF. The V gene is TRBV6-5, the J gene TRBJ2-2; 9 bases map to TRBD1. The CDR3 is 17 residues long. In germline, CDR1 is MNHEY, CDR2 SVGAGI.

The gene calls are TRBV5-4 and TRBJ2-3, with 12 bases identical to TRBD2. The germline CDR1 and CDR2 sequences are SGHNT and YYREEE (reference sequence). J lost 1 base, V lost 0 bases, and 6 bases had no gene match. This CDR3 has 18 residues. CDR3 nucleotides: TGTGCCAGCAGCTTGGGAGGTCTAGCGGGAGGGCGCACAGATACGCAGTATTTT. Protein product: CASSLGGLAGGRTDTQYF.

This clonotype was seen a handful of times. The gene calls are TRBV28 and TRBJ2-7, with D perhaps assigned TRBD1 or TRBD2 (5 bases each). This CDR3 spans 15 amino acids. The V and J ends lost 2 bases and 2 bases respectively, with 13 bases between them. Germline V gives CDR1 MDHEN, CDR2 SYDVKM. The CDR3 region has the DNA TGTGCCAGCAGTTTACAGGGTGGGAGAGCCTACGAGCAGTACTTC. Amino acids: CASSLQGGRAYEQYF.

At least ten counts were recorded for this clonotype. The rearrangement links TRBV5-1 to TRBJ2-3; D might be TRBD1 (6 bases). V lost 0 bases and J 7 bases, leaving 15 bases between the germline ends. The length of the CDR3 is 15 residues. The V gene's germline CDR1 is SGHRS and CDR2 YFSETQ. The CDR3 spells CASSLARTAPHTQYF. The CDR3 DNA reads as TGCGCCAGCAGCTTGGCTAGGACAGCGCCTCATACGCAGTATTTT. The whole variable domain, remainder taken from reference TRBV5-1 and TRBJ2-3, is KAGVTQTPRYLIKTRGQQVTLSCSPISGHRSVSWYQQTPGQGLQFLFEYFSETQRNKGNFPGRFSGRQFSNSRSEMNVSTLELGDSALYLCASSLARTAPHTQYFGPGTRLTVL.

There are many counts of this clonotype. The genes are TRBV20-1 and TRBJ2-7, with a tentative D call TRBD1 (7 bases). The CDR3 consists of 14 residues. V lost 0 bases, J lost 6 bases, and 15 bases lay in between. Germline-derived CDR1 and CDR2 are DFQATT and SNEGSKA (reference sequence). CDR3: CSARDMEGAGEQYF. CDR3 nucleotide sequence: TGCAGTGCTAGAGATATGGAGGGGGCAGGCGAGCAGTACTTC.

This clonotype has at least ten counts. The chain recombines TRBV5-1 with TRBJ2-1; D not resolved. V was pared by 4 bases and J by 0 bases, with 17 bases between. This CDR3 is built from 17 residues. CDR1 is SGHRS, CDR2 YFSETQ, per germline. The CDR3 nucleotides read TGCGCCAGCAGCCATCACGGCGAACCGAGCTCCTACAATGAGCAGTTCTTC. Residues: CASSHHGEPSSYNEQFF.

This clonotype was observed many times. The germline gene is not matched at one end of the junction; a read error may be the cause. The chain links TRBV12-3 or TRBV12-4 to TRBJ2-2; D may correspond to TRBD1 or TRBD2 (5 bases each). CDR3 length: 17 amino acids. The CDR3 coding sequence is TGTGCCAGCAGATTAGAGTGGGGGAACAAGAACACCGGGGAGCTGTTTTTT. It encodes CASRLEWGNKNTGELFF.

This clonotype has ten or more counts. This chain connects TRBV14 to TRBJ2-3, with 7 bases identical to TRBD2. The V gene's germline CDR1 is SGHDN and CDR2 FVKESK. This CDR3 has 14 amino acids. V lost 1 base and J lost 5; bases outside the gene matches: 3. The CDR3 spells CASSQAGGEDTQYF. The CDR3 DNA reads as TGTGCCAGCAGCCAAGCGGGAGGAGAAGATACGCAGTATTTT.

This clonotype was seen ten or more times. A read error may account for a junction end that differs from germline. The chain joins TRBV7-2 to TRBJ2-4, with D unresolved. The CDR3 spans 11 residues. The germline V gene encodes CDR1 SGHTA and CDR2 FQGNSA. The CDR3 spells CASSLAKELVF. The CDR3 DNA sequence: TGTGCCAGCAGCTTAGCGAAGGAACTTGTCTTC.

This clonotype was seen many times. The rearrangement uses TRBV11-2 and TRBJ1-1; 10 bases map to TRBD1. J lost 9 bases, V lost 1 base, and 8 bases had no gene match. There are 15 residues in the CDR3. Per germline, CDR1 SGHAT and CDR2 FQNNGV. The CDR3 coding sequence is TGTGCCAGCAGCTTAGTGGCCGGGACAGGGGCTCAAGCTTTCTTT. Translated: CASSLVAGTGAQAFF. The full variable domain, with the rest looked up from reference TRBV11-2 and TRBJ1-1, is EAGVAQSPRYKIIEKRQSVAFWCNPISGHATLYWYQQILGQGPKLLIQFQNNGVVDDSQLPKDRFSAERLKGVDSTLKIQPAKLEDSAVYLCASSLVAGTGAQAFFGQGTRLTVV.

Remarks on this clonotype: This may be a read error, as it is one base from a much larger clone. The chain recombines TRBV12-3 or TRBV12-4 with TRBJ2-1, with D possibly matching TRBD2 (5 bases). CDR3 length: 16 amino acids. The CDR3 coding sequence is TGTGCCAGCAGTCCCGCGGGCGGCCGCTCCTACAATAAGCAGTTCTTC. Its protein is CASSPAGGRSYNKQFF.

This clonotype was detected a few times. The V and J genes are TRBV29-1 and TRBJ2-7, with TRBD2 matching 9 bases. The CDR3 length is 14 residues. J lost 0 bases, V lost 6 bases, and 6 bases had no gene match. Germline CDR1 reads SQVTM; CDR2 reads ANQGSEA. The DNA for the CDR3 is TGCAGCGTCGGCGGGGGGGGGAGCTCCTACGAGCAGTACTTC. Amino acid sequence: CSVGGGGSSYEQYF.

A few counts support this clonotype. The genes are TRBV27 and TRBJ2-7; 11 bases align to TRBD2. Germline lookup yields CDR1 MNHEY and CDR2 SMNVEV (reference sequence). The CDR3 spans 19 residues. Trimming at V came to 3 bases and at J to 4 bases, leaving 17 bases not matched to a gene. CDR3 amino acids: CASSLRLAGSRARYYEQYF. CDR3 nucleotides: TGTGCCAGCAGTTTGAGACTAGCGGGAAGTCGAGCTAGGTATTACGAGCAGTACTTC.

The V and J genes are TRBV9 and TRBJ1-3; D unresolved. CDR3 length: 14 residues. In germline, CDR1 is SGDLS, CDR2 YYNGEE. Trimming took 2 bases from V and 0 from J, leaving 6 bases between them. The CDR3 region has the DNA TGTGCCAGCAGCGTGGGCCTCTCTGGAAACACCATATATTTT. It translates to CASSVGLSGNTIYF.

At least ten counts were recorded for this clonotype. V is TRBV29-1 and J is TRBJ1-1, with D perhaps matching TRBD1 (5 bases). The germline V gene has CDR1 SQVTM and CDR2 ANQGSEA. Trimming took 6 bases from V and 4 from J, leaving 18 bases between them. The CDR3 extends over 14 amino acids. As DNA, the CDR3 is TGCAGCGTACCACCGGGACTTGGGGCCACTGAAGCTTTCTTT. This gives the protein CSVPPGLGATEAFF.

This clonotype was counted many times. This chain joins TRBV21-1 and TRBJ2-7; the D call of TRBD1 is as the table states it, not checked on the DNA. TRBV21-1 is marked as a pseudogene. The CDR3 sequence is 15 residues long. The CDR3 is CASSKGAGGYYEQYF. The CDR3 DNA follows: TGTGCCAGCAGCAAGGGCGCAGGGGGGTACTACGAGCAGTACTTC.